Listed here are 19 T cell receptor beta chains from one sample, sequenced in a study of CD4 T cells in relation to SARS-CoV-2 and coronaviruses. These receptors' targets are unknown. TCRdb keeps only in-frame clones here, not all; method: immunoSEQ multiplex PCR. This table holds 15,000 to 20,000 clones, about 80% found once. Unexposed donor CD4+ T cells date from about 2011-2018, before the COVID-19 pandemic. The cells were cultured for around ten days before CD4+ T cells were isolated. Sample: CD4+ T cells from PBMCs, cultured in vitro. These receptors were taken from a human donor in good health.

The V and J genes are TRBV7-2 and TRBJ2-5; 10 nucleotides line up with TRBD2. There are 16 residues in the CDR3. The ends lost 5 bases at V and 5 bases at J; junction bases unmatched: 11. Germline V gene lookup returns CDR1 SGHTA and CDR2 FQGNSA. The CDR3 sequence: CASSAESGGAGETQYF. Here the CDR3 DNA reads TGTGCCAGCAGCGCAGAGAGCGGGGGGGCCGGGGAGACCCAGTACTTC.

The rearrangement uses TRBV5-6 and TRBJ2-5, with 11 bases aligning to TRBD2. J was trimmed by 2 bases and V by 2 bases; bases with no gene match: 5. Germline V gene sequence: CDR1 SGHDT, CDR2 YYEEEE. The CDR3 is made up of 16 amino acids. The CDR3 sequence is CASSLLAGVLQETQYF. DNA for the CDR3: TGTGCCAGCAGCTTACTAGCGGGGGTATTACAAGAGACCCAGTACTTC.

The V gene is TRBV7-2, the J gene TRBJ1-3; a weak D match, TRBD1 (6 bases). Trimming pared 2 bases from V and 0 bases from J, leaving 17 bases between. The CDR3 sequence is 18 residues long. Per germline, CDR1 SGHTA and CDR2 FQGNSA. The chain's CDR3 is CASSLMGGGAGSGNTIYF. CDR3 DNA: TGTGCCAGCAGCTTAATGGGCGGGGGGGCAGGCTCTGGAAACACCATATATTTT.

This clone was seen a handful of times. A junction end diverges from the germline sequence, so it may reflect a read error. The chain has TRBV7-2 and TRBJ1-2; no firm D call. The germline CDR1 and CDR2 sequences are SGHTA and FQGNSA. The CDR3 extends over 13 amino acids. The CDR3 DNA follows: TGTGCCAGCAGCCTAGCAGGAAACTATGGCTACACCTTC. Residues: CASSLAGNYGYTF.

V and J are TRBV3-1 (or the pseudogene TRBV3-2) and TRBJ2-5; 10 bases align to TRBD1. This CDR3 is 16 amino acids long. CDR1 is LGHDT and CDR2 is YNNKEL in the germline V gene (reference sequence). V lost 4 bases, J lost 0 bases, and 5 bases stayed unmatched. The CDR3 DNA is TGTGCCAGCAGCCCTCCGGGACAGGGGTACCAAGAGACCCAGTACTTC. This gives the protein CASSPPGQGYQETQYF.

The rearrangement joins TRBV27 to TRBJ2-5; 7 bases are a match to TRBD1. The V gene end was trimmed by 6 bases and the J gene end by 3 bases; junction bases not matched to a gene: 10. Per the germline V gene, CDR1 is MNHEY and CDR2 is SMNVEV (reference sequence). The CDR3 has 15 residues. In nucleotides, the CDR3 is TGTGCCAGCAGGGTTTACAGGGGTGGAAAAGAGACCCAGTACTTC. It encodes CASRVYRGGKETQYF.

V is TRBV4-1 and J is TRBJ1-5, with no clear D. V was trimmed by 0 bases and J by 4 bases, leaving 13 bases between them. The CDR3 has 16 amino acids. From germline, CDR1 is MGHRA and CDR2 YSYEKL. The CDR3, as DNA: TGCGCCAGCAGCCAAGAAGCCGGACTGGGTAATCAGCCCCAGCATTTT. Translated, it gives CASSQEAGLGNQPQHF.

The chain's CDR3 is CASSQSDSGEKLFF. The CDR3 nucleotides read TGCGCCAGCAGCCAAAGCGACAGTGGGGAAAAACTGTTTTTT. V usage is TRBV5-1 and J usage is TRBJ1-4; D is possibly TRBD1 (5 bases). Germline V gene data show CDR1 as SGHRS and CDR2 as YFSETQ. This CDR3 has 14 residues. Trimming shortened V by 4 bases and J by 8 bases, and 15 bases separated the two germline ends.

The table lists this clone with a count of one. V gene TRBV3-1 (or the pseudogene TRBV3-2) combines with J gene TRBJ2-3, with TRBD2 matching over 9 bases. The germline gives CDR1 LGHDT, CDR2 YNNKEL (reference sequence). The CDR3 runs 17 residues. V lost 0 bases and J lost 2; bases outside the gene matches: 6. CDR3: CASSQDPLAGSTDTQYF. CDR3 DNA sequence: TGTGCCAGCAGCCAAGATCCGCTAGCGGGATCCACAGATACGCAGTATTTT.

This clone was counted only a few times. The genes are TRBV5-6 and TRBJ2-7; 10 nucleotides match TRBD1. This CDR3 contains 16 residues. Germline lookup yields CDR1 SGHDT and CDR2 YYEEEE. V dropped 3 bases and J dropped 4; count of bases not matched to a gene: 10. CDR3 sequence reads: CASSSLETGGWYEQYF. In nucleotides, the CDR3 is TGTGCCAGCAGCTCCTTGGAGACAGGGGGCTGGTACGAGCAGTACTTC.

The chain couples TRBV4-1 to TRBJ2-3, with 8 bases matching TRBD1. CDR3 length: 13 residues. Unmatched junction bases numbered 4, after V lost 8 bases and J lost 3 bases. Germline CDR1 is MGHRA and CDR2 is YSYEKL. DNA of the CDR3: TGCGCCAGCCGAAGGACAGGGACAGATACGCAGTATTTT. Its translation is CASRRTGTDTQYF.

This sequence joins TRBV13 and TRBJ2-1, with 11 bases aligning to TRBD2. The germline CDR1 and CDR2 sequences are PRHDT and FYEKMQ (reference sequence). The CDR3 is 20 residues long. V lost 5 bases, J lost 6 bases, and 21 bases stayed unmatched. CDR3 residues: CASSPPRTLAGGPPSNEQFF. The CDR3 nucleotides read TGTGCCAGCAGCCCGCCCCGAACTCTAGCGGGAGGCCCCCCCTCCAATGAGCAGTTCTTC.

V and J are TRBV12-3 or TRBV12-4 and TRBJ2-3; 8 bases map to TRBD2. V trimming: 3 bases; J trimming: 15 bases; junction bases outside the gene matches: 5. This CDR3 is built from 11 residues. The CDR3 loop reads CASSFSGARYF. In nucleotides, the CDR3 is TGTGCCAGCAGTTTTAGCGGGGCACGTTATTTT.

The chain combines TRBV2 with TRBJ1-2, with 8 bases matching TRBD1. In germline, CDR1 is SNHLY, CDR2 FYNNEI. This CDR3 spans 13 amino acids. Trimming at V came to 7 bases and at J to 7 bases, leaving 8 bases not matched to a gene. The DNA for the CDR3 is TGTGCCAGCATCCCGGGACAGGTGGTTGGCTACACCTTC. Its protein is CASIPGQVVGYTF. Drawing the rest from reference TRBV2 and TRBJ1-2, the complete variable domain is EPEVTQTPSHQVTQMGQEVILRCVPISNHLYFYWYRQILGQKVEFLVSFYNNEISEKSEIFDDQFSVERPDGSNFTLKIRSTKLEDSAMYFCASIPGQVVGYTFGSGTRLTVV.

This chain uses TRBV6-2 or TRBV6-3 with TRBJ1-5; possible D gene TRBD1, 6 bases. The CDR3 is 15 amino acids. Trimming left V 7 bases short and J 0 bases short, with 13 bases between. Germline CDR1 is MNHEY and CDR2 is SVGEGT. The CDR3 sequence is CASNPGQLSNQPQHF. In DNA, the CDR3 is TGTGCCAGCAACCCCGGACAGCTTAGCAATCAGCCCCAGCATTTT.

The chain's CDR3 is CASQRARGGYGYTF. CDR3 in DNA: TGTGCCAGCCAAAGGGCCAGAGGGGGCTATGGCTACACCTTC. The chain joins TRBV3-1 (or the pseudogene TRBV3-2) to TRBJ1-2; weak D call: TRBD1 (6 bases). Germline-derived CDR1 and CDR2 are LGHDT and YNNKEL (reference sequence). The CDR3 extends over 14 amino acids. The ends were cut back, 8 bases at V and 4 bases at J, with 17 bases in the middle.

This chain uses TRBV4-1 with TRBJ1-1; TRBD1 might be the D (5 bases). This CDR3 has 14 amino acids. The V end was cut by 0 bases, the J end by 3 bases, with 8 bases between. The germline gives CDR1 MGHRA, CDR2 YSYEKL. CDR3 protein: CASSQDWGDTEAFF. In DNA form, the CDR3 reads TGCGCCAGCAGCCAAGATTGGGGGGACACTGAAGCTTTCTTT.

The chain couples TRBV3-1 (or the pseudogene TRBV3-2) to TRBJ2-3, with 8 positions matching TRBD2. The junction had 12 bases not matched to a gene; V was cut back by 4 bases and J by 0 bases. The CDR3 runs to 18 residues. Germline loops: CDR1 LGHDT, CDR2 YNNKEL (reference sequence). The CDR3, as DNA: TGTGCCAGCAGCCGCAATGCGGGGGGACTGAAAAGCACAGATACGCAGTATTTT. Its protein is CASSRNAGGLKSTDTQYF.

The chain has TRBV28 and TRBJ2-4; TRBD1 matches at 9 bases. Germline CDR1 reads MDHEN; CDR2 reads SYDVKM. CDR3 length: 15 residues. After removal of 5 bases from V and 6 bases from J, the junction contained 8 bases not matched to a gene. CDR3 loop: CASSTPDRGGNIQYF. CDR3 bases: TGTGCCAGCAGTACGCCGGACAGGGGAGGAAACATTCAGTACTTC.